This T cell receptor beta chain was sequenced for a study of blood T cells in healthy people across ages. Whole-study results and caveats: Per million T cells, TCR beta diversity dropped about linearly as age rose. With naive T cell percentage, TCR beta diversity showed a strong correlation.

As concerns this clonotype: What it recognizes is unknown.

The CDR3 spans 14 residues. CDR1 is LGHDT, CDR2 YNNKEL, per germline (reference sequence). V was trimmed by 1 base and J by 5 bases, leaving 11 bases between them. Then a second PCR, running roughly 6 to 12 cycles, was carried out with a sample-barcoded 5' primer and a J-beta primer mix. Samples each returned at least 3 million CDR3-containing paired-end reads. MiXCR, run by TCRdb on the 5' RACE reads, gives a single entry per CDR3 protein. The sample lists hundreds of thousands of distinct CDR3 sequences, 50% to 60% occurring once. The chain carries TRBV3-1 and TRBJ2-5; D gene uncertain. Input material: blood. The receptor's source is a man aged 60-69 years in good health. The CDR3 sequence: CASSQGVLPETQYF. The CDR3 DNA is TGTGCCAGCAGCCAAGGTGTACTCCCGGAGACCCAGTACTTC.